The source of this TCR beta chain is a study of blood T cells in healthy people across ages. Study results and caveats: Diversity estimates from one million T cells were considered underestimates.

This clonotype has just a few counts. Its cognate antigen is unknown. V lost 0 bases and J 1 base, leaving 12 bases between the germline ends. The CDR3 sequence is 16 residues long. Germline V gene data show CDR1 as SGHRS and CDR2 as YFSETQ. Through a sample-barcoded 5' primer and a J-beta primer mix, a second PCR was run for roughly 7 to 11 cycles. TCRdb processed the 5' RACE reads anew with MiXCR; each CDR3 protein has one entry. Of some 1.4 million distinct CDR3 sequences listed, approximately 38% are singletons. Sequencing used blood. This receptor was obtained from a woman in her late teens or twenties in good health. The chain carries TRBV5-1 and TRBJ2-3; D perhaps matches TRBD1 (7 bases). The CDR3 region has the DNA TGCGCCAGCAGCTTGGAGGGCGGGACAGGCACAGATACGCAGTATTTT. It encodes CASSLEGGTGTDTQYF.